Sequencing of this TCR beta chain was carried out in a study of spatial heterogeneity in lung cancer. About the research overall: Donation came from around 72 patients with untreated early-stage non-small cell lung cancer. After resection, follow-up PBMC samples were sequenced when available, at a median of about two years later.

Unique molecular identifiers tagged every individual TCR cDNA molecule. One entry per CDR3 protein, called by TCRdb with MiXCR from the 5' RACE reads. The repertoire has about 11,000 distinct CDR3 sequences, 10% of them found once; the top ten carry 30% to 35%. This CDR3 contains 14 residues. Germline loops: CDR1 SGDLS, CDR2 YYNGEE. V was clipped by 4 bases and J by 2 bases; unmatched bases: 6. Noted time point: blood at routine non-recurrence follow-up after resection. This clonotype occurred many times. V is TRBV9 and J is TRBJ2-7, with 7 bases lining up with TRBD1. The sequences come from PBMCs, collected at follow-up. The clonotype comes from a female donor with early-stage non-small cell lung cancer. The CDR3 loop is CASSRDRFTYEQYF. As DNA, the CDR3 is TGTGCCAGCAGCCGGGACAGATTCACCTACGAGCAGTACTTC.